The 5 T cell receptor beta chains below all came from one sample that was sequenced in a study of blood T cell repertoires in COVID-19. Sequencing was performed with immunoSEQ multiplex PCR; in TCRdb, only in-frame clones are kept and a portion is missing. The sample lists about 46,000 clones, less than 90% occurring once. Specimen: peripheral blood. These receptors were collected from a man in his fifties or sixties with acute or convalescent COVID-19.

This clone was detected only a few times. The rearrangement uses TRBV2 and TRBJ1-2; 9 positions match TRBD1. The germline V gene has CDR1 SNHLY and CDR2 FYNNEI. J lost 3 bases, V lost 6 bases, and 5 bases had no gene match. The CDR3 consists of 14 residues. As DNA, the CDR3 is TGTGCCAGCAGCGGGACAGGGCTGTACTATGGCTACACCTTC. This sequence encodes CASSGTGLYYGYTF. The full variable domain, in which reference TRBV2 and TRBJ1-2 provide the parts outside the CDR3, is EPEVTQTPSHQVTQMGQEVILRCVPISNHLYFYWYRQILGQKVEFLVSFYNNEISEKSEIFDDQFSVERPDGSNFTLKIRSTKLEDSAMYFCASSGTGLYYGYTFGSGTRLTVV.

This chain links TRBV6-5 with TRBJ2-3; 7 nucleotides line up with TRBD2. This CDR3 contains 13 residues. CDR1 is MNHEY, CDR2 SVGAGI, per germline. J gave up 8 bases and V 0 bases, and 2 bases lay outside the gene matches. CDR3 amino acids: CASSYSPGGTQYF. The CDR3 nucleotides read TGTGCCAGCAGTTACTCTCCGGGGGGTACGCAGTATTTT.

This clone occurred once. V and J are TRBV27 and TRBJ1-2; 12 bases map to TRBD1. Trimming at V came to 7 bases and at J to 5 bases, leaving 14 bases not matched to a gene. Germline V gene data show CDR1 as MNHEY and CDR2 as SMNVEV (reference sequence). CDR3 length: 17 amino acids. The CDR3 DNA sequence: TGTGCCAGCATCTCCTCCCGGGACAGGGGGCGAGGATATGGCTACACCTTC. Translation gives CASISSRDRGRGYGYTF.

V and J are TRBV18 and TRBJ1-5, with D tentatively TRBD1 (5 bases). Trimming shortened V by 3 bases and J by 0 bases, and 9 bases separated the two germline ends. The germline V gene encodes CDR1 KGHSH and CDR2 LQKENI. This CDR3 is 15 amino acids long. This CDR3 reads CASSPEQGSNQPQHF. The CDR3 bases are TGTGCCAGCTCACCCGAGCAGGGTAGCAATCAGCCCCAGCATTTT.

This chain joins TRBV11-3 and TRBJ1-1; D uncertain. CDR3 size: 14 residues. V was pared by 5 bases and J by 0 bases, with 10 bases between. Per the germline V gene, CDR1 is SGHNT and CDR2 is YENEEA. The CDR3 protein is CASSQANLNTEAFF. In nucleotides, the CDR3 is TGTGCCAGCAGCCAAGCCAACTTGAACACTGAAGCTTTCTTT. The full variable domain, rest sourced from reference TRBV11-3 and TRBJ1-1, is EAGVVQSPRYKIIEKKQPVAFWCNPISGHNTLYWYLQNLGQGPELLIRYENEEAVDDSQLPKDRFSAERLKGVDSTLKIQPAELGDSAVYLCASSQANLNTEAFFGQGTRLTVV.